The 8 T cell receptor beta chains given below trace back to one sample, sequenced in a study of T-cell reconstitution after alpha-beta-depleted transplantation in children. Unique molecular identifiers tagged the TCRbeta library. One entry per CDR3 protein results from TCRdb running MiXCR on the PCR reads. The sample includes hundreds of thousands of distinct CDR3 sequences, around 13% of them seen just once. The material sequenced was PBMCs, taken before TCRalphabeta/CD19-depleted stem cell transplant. The receptor set was obtained from a girl aged 2-10 years with congenital amegakaryocytic thrombocytopenia, due to receive a stem cell transplant.

There are many counts of this clonotype. The chain is built from TRBV9 and TRBJ2-2; TRBD1 or TRBD2 may be the D gene (7 bases each). The CDR3 has 17 amino acids. V gave up 6 bases and J gave up 2 bases, with 20 bases separating them. In germline, CDR1 is SGDLS, CDR2 YYNGEE. As DNA, the CDR3 is TGTGCCAGCAACCGACCGGGGAGGGGGCGTAACACCGGGGAGCTGTTTTTT. Protein: CASNRPGRGRNTGELFF.

This clonotype was recorded at least ten times. V is TRBV29-1 and J is TRBJ2-1, with 11 bases aligning to TRBD2. Trimming took 0 bases from V and 3 from J; bases not matched to a gene: 4. This CDR3 has 16 amino acids. CDR1 and CDR2 from the germline V gene are SQVTM and ANQGSEA. The CDR3 protein is CSVEDPLAGVYNEQFF. In nucleotides, the CDR3 is TGCAGCGTTGAAGATCCACTAGCGGGAGTCTACAATGAGCAGTTCTTC.

The chain couples TRBV10-3 to TRBJ2-5; TRBD2 matches 8 bases. V gave up 2 bases and J gave up 5 bases; unmatched junction bases: 13. CDR1 is ENHRY and CDR2 is SYGVKD in the germline V gene. CDR3 size: 17 residues. DNA of the CDR3: TGTGCCATCAGTGAGCCGATACTAGCCCCTAGCGGGGAGACCCAGTACTTC. Protein product: CAISEPILAPSGETQYF.

V usage is TRBV28 and J usage is TRBJ2-1, with D unclear. This CDR3 has 15 amino acids. Trimming left V 3 bases short and J 8 bases short, with 17 bases between. CDR1 and CDR2 from the germline V gene are MDHEN and SYDVKM. CDR3: CASSFPTPVRDEQFF. DNA of the CDR3: TGTGCCAGCAGTTTCCCGACTCCAGTTCGGGATGAGCAGTTCTTC. Full variable domain (missing parts from reference TRBV28 and TRBJ2-1): DVKVTQSSRYLVKRTGEKVFLECVQDMDHENMFWYRQDPGLGLRLIYFSYDVKMKEKGDIPEGYSVSREKKERFSLILESASTNQTSMYLCASSFPTPVRDEQFFGPGTRLTVL.

This chain links TRBV27 with TRBJ2-1, with 11 bases fitting TRBD2. J gave up 4 bases and V 6 bases, and 8 bases lay outside the gene matches. CDR1 MNHEY and CDR2 SMNVEV come from the germline V gene (reference sequence). CDR3 length: 16 residues. This CDR3 reads CASRGLADTNYNEQFF. DNA of the CDR3: TGTGCCAGCAGGGGACTAGCGGACACAAATTACAATGAGCAGTTCTTC.

Details on this clonotype: Being one base from a much bigger clone, this may be a read error. This chain links TRBV7-9 with TRBJ1-1; unclear D gene. Germline V gene sequence: CDR1 SEHNR, CDR2 FQNEAQ (reference sequence). CDR3 size: 14 residues. This CDR3 is CASSLSQRATGAFF. CDR3 DNA: TGTGCCAGCAGCTTATCTCAAAGGGCCACTGGAGCTTTCTTT.

This clonotype was observed many times. This chain uses TRBV29-1 with TRBJ2-5; possibly TRBD1 or TRBD2 for D (6 bases each). CDR1 and CDR2 from the germline V gene are SQVTM and ANQGSEA. The CDR3 loop spans 13 amino acids. Deletions cut 3 bases from V and 4 bases from J, with 12 bases between. The CDR3 sequence: CSVEGRDIETQYF. The CDR3 bases are TGCAGCGTTGAGGGGCGGGACATAGAGACCCAGTACTTC.

Here the CDR3 DNA reads TGCAGTGCTAGCCGGGGGACTAACTATGGCTACACCTTC. Protein product: CSASRGTNYGYTF. This chain links TRBV20-1 with TRBJ1-2; a weak D match, TRBD1 (5 bases). Germline CDR1 and CDR2: DFQATT and SNEGSKA (reference sequence). The CDR3 runs 13 residues. Trimming took off 3 bases at V and 0 bases at J, with 8 bases between the two ends.